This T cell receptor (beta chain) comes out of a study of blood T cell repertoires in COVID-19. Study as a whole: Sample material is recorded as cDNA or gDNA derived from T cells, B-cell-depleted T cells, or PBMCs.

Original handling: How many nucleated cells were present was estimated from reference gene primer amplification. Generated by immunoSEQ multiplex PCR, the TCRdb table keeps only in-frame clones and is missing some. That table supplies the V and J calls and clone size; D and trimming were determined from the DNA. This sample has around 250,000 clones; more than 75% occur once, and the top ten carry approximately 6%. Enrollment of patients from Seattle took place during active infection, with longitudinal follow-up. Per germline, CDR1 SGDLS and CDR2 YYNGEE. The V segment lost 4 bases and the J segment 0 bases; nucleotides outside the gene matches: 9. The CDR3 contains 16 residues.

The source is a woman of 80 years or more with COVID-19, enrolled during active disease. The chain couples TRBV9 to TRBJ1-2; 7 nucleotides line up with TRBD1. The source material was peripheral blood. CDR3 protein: CASSNPSRGANYGYTF. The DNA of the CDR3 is TGTGCCAGCAGCAACCCAAGCAGGGGGGCTAACTATGGCTACACCTTC.